This TCR beta chain emerged from a study of control samples from healthy donors and cancer patients (dated by TCRdb to the early 2020s). The library was generated by the immunoSEQ multiplex PCR assay. TCRdb carries this immuneACCESS record with in-frame sequences only. Its versions omit some clonotypes, under half of them owing to an unresolved V gene in the studies checked, with the rest unexplained. In this sample the table shows about 83,000 clones, roughly 91% of which occur a single time. The top ten hold roughly a sixth of the sample. The CDR3 numbers 14 residues from cysteine through phenylalanine. The sequence is cut down to CDR3 DNA, 42 bases in frame from base 1. CDR1 and CDR2, per the germline V gene, are SGHDN and FVKESK. From V the trimming removes 4 bases and from J it removes 2 bases, while the gene matches leave 3 bases of the junction unaccounted for. Comments on this clone: It has no known antigen specificity. No base quality information exists; no much larger clone differs at one position.

Here the chain combines TRBV14 and TRBJ1-2, with 8 bases matching TRBD1. The clonotype originates from a man aged 50 or older in good health. The sequenced sample was blood. CDR3 loop: CASSRDRQNYGYTF. The DNA sequence reads TGTGCCAGCAGCCGGGACAGGCAAAACTATGGCTACACCTTC.